This T cell receptor beta chain was recovered during a study of tumor-infiltrating lymphocytes in primary liver carcinoma. Co-extraction yielded RNA and DNA from around 20-30 mg of unsorted bulk tissue. The patients, who had chronic HBV infection, were treatment-naive (untreated). Viable tumor cell content exceeded 80% in every tumor sample. The CDR3 contains 16 residues. Per germline, CDR1 LGHNA and CDR2 YNFKEQ. Only a few counts were recorded for this clonotype. Its antigen is still unknown. The germline gene is not matched at one end of the junction; a read error may be the cause. Whole-study findings and limits: Tumor region pairs shared more overlap than did tumor-adjacent and tumor-blood pairs. Only about 7.5-24% of top clones appeared in all five tumor regions.

Production of TCR beta cDNA used roughly 500 ng total RNA together with a constant-region primer. Slightly modified ARM-PCR with three nested multiplex PCR rounds yielded TCR beta libraries. TRBV1-TRBV30 forward primers paired with a C-beta reverse primer were used in the first two PCR rounds, which ran around 10 cycles each. TCRdb recomputed calls from the multiplex PCR reads with MiXCR, one row per CDR3 protein. Of more than 85,000 distinct CDR3 sequences detected, 80% to 85% appear once; the ten largest clones hold 15% to 25%. The sequence was collected from a man aged 40-50 years with primary liver carcinoma and hepatitis B virus infection. The V gene is TRBV4-2, the J gene TRBJ2-1; TRBD1 aligns across 10 bases. The material sequenced was liver tumor tissue from sampling region 3. The subset here: tumor region T3, left-lateral pole. The CDR3 reads CASSYAGGQGNNEQFF. DNA for the CDR3: TGTGCCAGCAGTTACGCCGGGGGACAGGGGAACAATGAACAGTTCTTC.